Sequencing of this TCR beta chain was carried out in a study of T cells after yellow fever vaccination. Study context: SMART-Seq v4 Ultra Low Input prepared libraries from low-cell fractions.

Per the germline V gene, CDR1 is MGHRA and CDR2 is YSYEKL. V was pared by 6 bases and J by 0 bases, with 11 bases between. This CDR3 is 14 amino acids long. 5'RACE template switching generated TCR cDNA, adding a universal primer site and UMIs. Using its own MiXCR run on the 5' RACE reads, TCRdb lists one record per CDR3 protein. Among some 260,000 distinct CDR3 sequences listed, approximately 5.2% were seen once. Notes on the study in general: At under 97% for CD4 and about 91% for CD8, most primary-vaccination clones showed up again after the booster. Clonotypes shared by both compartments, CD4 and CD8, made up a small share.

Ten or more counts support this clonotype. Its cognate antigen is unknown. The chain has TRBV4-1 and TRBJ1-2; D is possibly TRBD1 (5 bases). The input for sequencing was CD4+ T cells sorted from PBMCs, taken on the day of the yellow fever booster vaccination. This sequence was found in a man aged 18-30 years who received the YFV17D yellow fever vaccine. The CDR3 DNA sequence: TGCGCCAGCAGTCCAGACAGTTCTAACTATGGCTACACCTTC. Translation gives CASSPDSSNYGYTF.